Below, 29 T cell receptor beta chains from the same sample are listed, as sequenced in a study of cytomegalovirus exposure and HLA in healthy donors (dated by TCRdb to the late 2010s). Library preparation used the immunoSEQ multiplex PCR assay. The multiplex PCR relied on a mix of 60 forward primers for TCR Vbeta segments and 13 reverse primers for TCR Jbeta segments. What TCRdb holds here is the immuneACCESS table cut down to in-frame rearrangements. Part of the clones is not present; checked against another copy, under half of the missing clones reflect an unresolved V gene, and the others are unexplained. This sample lists some 41,000 clones; roughly half were detected once. The ten largest clones represent under 6.5% of the sample. The sequencing sample was made of PBMCs. The receptors here all came from a man in his 60s in good health and CMV-seronegative.

This sequence joins TRBV7-2 and TRBJ2-7, with TRBD2 identical over 11 bases. J gave up 3 bases and V 5 bases, and 6 bases lay outside the gene matches. This CDR3 is 15 amino acids long. CDR1 SGHTA and CDR2 FQGNSA come from the germline V gene. This CDR3 is CASSLSGRALYEQYF. In DNA form, the CDR3 reads TGTGCCAGCAGCCTTAGCGGGAGGGCCCTCTACGAGCAGTACTTC.

The sample holds a few counts of this clone. The gene calls are TRBV5-8 and TRBJ2-7, with 8 bases matching TRBD1. The J segment lost 8 bases and the V segment lost 2 bases, leaving 9 bases of the junction unmatched. The CDR3 length is 14 residues. Germline loops: CDR1 SGHTS, CDR2 YDEGEE. As DNA, the CDR3 is TGTGCCAGCAGCTTTAGACAGGGGTCGCCGCAGCAGTACTTC. It translates to CASSFRQGSPQQYF.

This clone was detected only a few times. V and J are TRBV7-2 and TRBJ2-3; D is possibly TRBD1 (6 bases). V gave up 1 base and J gave up 4 bases, with 15 bases separating them. The CDR3 runs 16 residues. Germline-derived CDR1 and CDR2 are SGHTA and FQGNSA. The CDR3 DNA reads as TGTGCCAGCAGCTTAGATTGGGGCAGGGGAGCAGATACGCAGTATTTT. Translating it yields CASSLDWGRGADTQYF.

This clone was detected once. The chain links TRBV29-1 to TRBJ2-7, with D perhaps matching TRBD1 (7 bases). Germline loops: CDR1 SQVTM, CDR2 ANQGSEA. The CDR3 is 12 amino acids. V lost 8 bases, J lost 0 bases, and 11 bases lay in between. CDR3 nucleotide sequence: TGCAGCTCCAGGGGGGACTCCTACGAGCAGTACTTC. Translated: CSSRGDSYEQYF.

This clone was counted between two and nine times. CDR3 amino acids: CAWGTDKETQYF. CDR3 nucleotides: TGTGCCTGGGGGACAGATAAAGAGACCCAGTACTTC. The chain carries TRBV30 and TRBJ2-5, with 7 positions matching TRBD1. Per germline, CDR1 GTSNPN and CDR2 SVGIG (reference sequence). The V gene end was trimmed by 5 bases and the J gene end by 3 bases; junction bases not matched to a gene: 3. The CDR3 has 12 residues.

This clone was counted only a few times. The chain combines TRBV6-7 with TRBJ2-1; 8 bases align to TRBD2. TRBV6-7 is labeled an ORF, and its function is uncertain. V was pared by 5 bases and J by 2 bases, with 8 bases of the junction left unmatched. This CDR3 is 16 amino acids long. This CDR3 is CASSKLAATTYNEQFF. CDR3 nucleotide sequence: TGTGCCAGCAGTAAACTAGCGGCGACTACCTACAATGAGCAGTTCTTC.

The rearrangement joins TRBV19 to TRBJ1-1; the D is unclear. The CDR3 extends over 14 amino acids. Germline V gene data show CDR1 as LNHDA and CDR2 as SQIVND (reference sequence). Trimming cost V 7 bases and J 0 bases, with 12 bases left between them. CDR3: CASTPSNMNTEAFF. The DNA for the CDR3 is TGTGCCAGTACCCCAAGCAATATGAACACTGAAGCTTTCTTT.

The sample holds many counts of this clone. The V call is TRBV6-1, the J call TRBJ1-5; 9 bases agree with TRBD1. V shed 7 bases, J shed 6 bases, and the junction held 7 bases outside the gene matches. The CDR3 is made up of 14 amino acids. Germline lookup yields CDR1 MNHNS and CDR2 SASEGT. CDR3 coding DNA: TGTGCCAGCACCCGGACAGGGGAGGGTCAGCCCCAGCATTTT. This encodes CASTRTGEGQPQHF.

The genes are TRBV14 and TRBJ2-1; TRBD2 aligns across 8 bases. The junction had 11 bases not matched to a gene; V was cut back by 1 base and J by 9 bases. The CDR3 is 16 residues long. Looked up from germline, CDR1 is SGHDN and CDR2 is FVKESK. Here the CDR3 reads CASSQAGGPFVAEQFF. The DNA of the CDR3 is TGTGCCAGCAGCCAAGCGGGAGGGCCTTTTGTGGCTGAGCAGTTCTTC.

V usage is TRBV5-4 and J usage is TRBJ2-5, with TRBD2 matching 13 bases. Germline-derived CDR1 and CDR2 are SGHNT and YYREEE (reference sequence). The CDR3 is 16 residues long. J lost 5 bases, V lost 4 bases, and 8 bases had no gene match. The CDR3 DNA is TGTGCCAGCAGCCCCACTAGCGGGAGGGGATCCGAGACCCAGTACTTC. Translating it yields CASSPTSGRGSETQYF. Full variable domain (remainder filled in from reference TRBV5-4 and TRBJ2-5): ETGVTQSPTHLIKTRGQQVTLRCSSQSGHNTVSWYQQALGQGPQFIFQYYREEENGRGNFPPRFSGLQFPNYSSELNVNALELDDSALYLCASSPTSGRGSETQYFGPGTRLLVL.

This clone came up a few times. The chain is built from TRBV5-1 and TRBJ2-1; perhaps TRBD2 as D (6 bases). Trimming shortened V by 5 bases and J by 9 bases, and 18 bases separated the two germline ends. CDR1 SGHRS and CDR2 YFSETQ come from the germline V gene. The CDR3 contains 14 residues. The CDR3 DNA reads TGCGCCAGCAGTCGCGGTGAGCAGGAGGGTGAGCAGTTCTTC. It is translated as CASSRGEQEGEQFF. Filled out from reference TRBV5-1 and TRBJ2-1, the complete variable domain reads KAGVTQTPRYLIKTRGQQVTLSCSPISGHRSVSWYQQTPGQGLQFLFEYFSETQRNKGNFPGRFSGRQFSNSRSEMNVSTLELGDSALYLCASSRGEQEGEQFFGPGTRLTVL.

The chain links TRBV30 to TRBJ2-5; 10 positions match TRBD2. The J segment lost 3 bases and the V segment lost 0 bases, leaving 4 bases of the junction unmatched. The CDR3 is made up of 15 amino acids. Germline loops: CDR1 GTSNPN, CDR2 SVGIG (reference sequence). The CDR3 nucleotides are TGTGCCTGGAGTGTGGCCAGCGGGAGGGAAGAGACCCAGTACTTC. Protein: CAWSVASGREETQYF.

The chain combines TRBV30 with TRBJ2-6; 7 bases map to TRBD2. The CDR3 is 15 amino acids. V was pared by 3 bases and J by 2 bases, with 4 bases of the junction left unmatched. Germline values: CDR1 GTSNPN, CDR2 SVGIG (reference sequence). DNA of the CDR3: TGTGCCTGGAGGCCGGGGGGTGCTGGGGCCAACGTCCTGACTTTC. As protein: CAWRPGGAGANVLTF.

This chain connects TRBV4-2 to TRBJ1-4, with D hard to call. Trimming took off 2 bases at V and 7 bases at J, with 8 bases between the two ends. Germline V gives CDR1 LGHNA, CDR2 YNFKEQ. This CDR3 is 13 amino acids long. For the CDR3, the DNA is TGTGCCAGCAGCCAAACTCACGGTGAAAAACTGTTTTTT. Amino acid sequence: CASSQTHGEKLFF.

The chain is built from TRBV29-1 and TRBJ1-2; D call uncertain. The CDR3 is 15 residues long. Germline CDR1 is SQVTM and CDR2 is ANQGSEA. V lost 1 base and J 1 base, leaving 13 bases between the germline ends. The CDR3: CSVEGDSRGNYGYTF. CDR3 bases: TGCAGCGTTGAAGGAGACTCGCGGGGTAACTATGGCTACACCTTC.

This chain connects TRBV7-8 to TRBJ2-5; 14 bases match TRBD2. The CDR3 runs to 16 residues. Germline CDR1 SGHVS, CDR2 FQNEAQ. The V segment lost 5 bases and the J segment 1 base; nucleotides outside the gene matches: 3. The CDR3 protein is CASSLGTSGGQETQYF. The CDR3 bases are TGTGCCAGCAGCCTAGGGACTAGCGGGGGCCAAGAGACCCAGTACTTC.

The genes are TRBV30 and TRBJ2-3; 10 bases align to TRBD2. In germline, CDR1 is GTSNPN, CDR2 SVGIG (reference sequence). V shed 1 base and J 2 bases; nucleotides not matched to a gene: 12. CDR3 length equals 18 residues. CDR3 amino acids: CAWSDLAGGQGPTDTQYF. In nucleotides, the CDR3 is TGTGCCTGGAGTGACTTAGCGGGAGGTCAGGGTCCCACAGATACGCAGTATTTT.

This clone was recorded a few times. The CDR3 coding sequence is TGTGCCAGCAGCTTTGCGGGTATCGGGCAGTACTTC. Translating gives CASSFAGIGQYF. The chain recombines TRBV14 with TRBJ2-7, with D possibly being TRBD2 (5 bases). Trimming stripped 5 bases from V and 9 bases from J, with 14 bases between. Germline-derived CDR1 and CDR2 are SGHDN and FVKESK. CDR3 length: 12 residues.

V gene TRBV7-9 combines with J gene TRBJ2-5; TRBD2 aligns across 10 bases. Unmatched junction bases numbered 21, after V lost 7 bases and J lost 7 bases. Germline V gives CDR1 SEHNR, CDR2 FQNEAQ (reference sequence). This CDR3 region has 18 residues. The CDR3 here is CASITRRSGRAPVATQYF. DNA for the CDR3: TGTGCCAGCATAACCCGGCGGAGCGGGAGGGCCCCTGTTGCGACCCAGTACTTC. The full variable domain, rest sourced from reference TRBV7-9 and TRBJ2-5, is DTGVSQNPRHKITKRGQNVTFRCDPISEHNRLYWYRQTLGQGPEFLTYFQNEAQLEKSRLLSDRFSAERPKGSFSTLEIQRTEQGDSAMYLCASITRRSGRAPVATQYFGPGTRLLVL.

This clone was recorded once. The rearrangement joins TRBV11-2 to TRBJ2-5, with 9 bases matching TRBD2. Germline-derived CDR1 and CDR2 are SGHAT and FQNNGV. The CDR3 totals 16 residues. The V gene end was trimmed by 1 base and the J gene end by 1 base; junction bases not matched to a gene: 4. This CDR3 is CASSLGLADRQETQYF. Here the CDR3 DNA reads TGTGCCAGCAGCTTAGGACTAGCGGACCGCCAAGAGACCCAGTACTTC.

The chain carries TRBV4-2 and TRBJ2-7, with D uncertain. Looked up from germline, CDR1 is LGHNA and CDR2 is YNFKEQ. V was trimmed by 5 bases and J by 2 bases, leaving 10 bases between them. This CDR3 spans 13 amino acids. CDR3 bases: TGTGCCAGCAGCGGCCAGGATACCTACGAGCAGTACTTC. Translation: CASSGQDTYEQYF.

The chain uses TRBV29-1 and TRBJ2-1; TRBD2 matches at 12 bases. Germline CDR1 is SQVTM and CDR2 is ANQGSEA. The CDR3 runs to 14 residues. The ends lost 6 bases at V and 13 bases at J; junction bases unmatched: 13. The CDR3 DNA is TGCAGCGTCGCCACCGTACTAGCGGGAGGCCGACAGTTCTTC. The encoded protein is CSVATVLAGGRQFF.

The J gene is TRBJ2-7, the V gene TRBV6-5; 12 bases are a match to TRBD2. V shed 2 bases, J shed 3 bases, and the junction held 5 bases outside the gene matches. The CDR3 has 16 residues. Germline V gene lookup returns CDR1 MNHEY and CDR2 SVGAGI. CDR3 loop: CASSYRTSGRFYEQYF. As DNA, the CDR3 is TGTGCCAGCAGTTACCGAACTAGCGGGAGGTTCTACGAGCAGTACTTC.

The V call is TRBV6-1, the J call TRBJ1-1; 8 bases map to TRBD1. Germline V gene sequence: CDR1 MNHNS, CDR2 SASEGT. This CDR3 comprises 14 residues. The V and J ends lost 7 bases and 6 bases, in that order; junction bases with no gene match: 10. In DNA, the CDR3 is TGTGCCAGCAAACAGACAGGGGCAGACCCTGAAGCTTTCTTT. This gives the protein CASKQTGADPEAFF.

The chain links TRBV5-4 to TRBJ1-6, with unresolved D. V was clipped by 1 base and J by 7 bases, with 9 bases between them. There are 14 residues in the CDR3. Germline-derived CDR1 and CDR2 are SGHNT and YYREEE (reference sequence). CDR3 region: CASSLSQRNSPLHF. The CDR3 bases are TGTGCCAGCAGCTTGAGTCAGAGGAATTCACCCCTCCACTTT.

The V gene is TRBV29-1, the J gene TRBJ2-7, with D maybe TRBD2 (6 bases). Trimming cost V 4 bases and J 5 bases, with 12 bases left between them. The germline CDR1 and CDR2 sequences are SQVTM and ANQGSEA. CDR3 length: 12 amino acids. The CDR3 DNA follows: TGCAGCGTTGTCGCGGGGACGGACGAGCAGTACTTC. Translated, it gives CSVVAGTDEQYF.

The chain links TRBV28 to TRBJ1-1; D remains ambiguous. V dropped 3 bases and J dropped 6 bases, with 14 bases sitting between them. This CDR3 contains 14 residues. Germline values: CDR1 MDHEN, CDR2 SYDVKM. Written as DNA, the CDR3 is TGTGCCAGCAGTTTTGGGCACCGCGCCGCTGAAGCTTTCTTT. Residues: CASSFGHRAAEAFF.

The chain joins TRBV7-9 to TRBJ1-5; D ambiguous. Germline CDR1 reads SEHNR; CDR2 reads FQNEAQ (reference sequence). The CDR3 runs to 15 residues. Trimming shortened V by 5 bases and J by 0 bases, and 11 bases separated the two germline ends. CDR3: CASSPSGNSNQPQHF. The CDR3 nucleotides read TGTGCCAGCAGCCCTAGCGGGAATAGCAATCAGCCCCAGCATTTT.

The chain employs TRBV11-2 and TRBJ1-1, with TRBD1 identical over 7 bases. Trimming removed 4 bases from V and 4 bases from J; junction bases left unmatched: 15. CDR1 and CDR2 from the germline V gene are SGHAT and FQNNGV. This CDR3 contains 17 residues. CDR3 DNA: TGTGCCAGCAGCTCGGACAGGATGGGTTGGATAGGCACTGAAGCTTTCTTT. Translating it yields CASSSDRMGWIGTEAFF.